This T cell receptor beta chain was captured in a study of cytomegalovirus exposure and HLA in healthy donors. Findings and caveats of the study: Later on, a genetic analysis was performed. It linked a missense variant in DCLRE1C with V- and J-gene trimming of TCR beta. Earlier analysis looked at TCR beta V segments, and most were productive about 87% or about 30% of the time.

A remark on this clone: What it binds is not known.

Primers for the PCR totalled 60 Vbeta and 13 Jbeta. TCRdb's copy holds only in-frame clones and misses some; the assay was immunoSEQ multiplex PCR. The sample table includes about 84,000 clones. Germline V gene sequence: CDR1 SGHTA, CDR2 FQGNSA. This CDR3 contains 14 residues. Trimming stripped 5 bases from V and 4 bases from J, with 11 bases between. Sequencing was done on a sample of PBMCs. The source is a man between 50 and 59 years old in good health and CMV-seronegative. This chain connects TRBV7-2 to TRBJ1-4; possibly TRBD1 for D (6 bases). CDR3 nucleotide sequence: TGTGCCAGCAGCGTGGGACATAATAATGAAAAACTGTTTTTT. This codes for CASSVGHNNEKLFF.